This T cell receptor beta chain was profiled in a study of glioma-infiltrating T cells. Using RNA template, CDR3s of TCR alpha and beta were amplified with iRepertoire arm-PCR. One-step reverse transcription and amplification started from around 100-400 ng of tissue mRNA or PBMC total RNA. TCRdb reanalysed the multiplex PCR reads using MiXCR and keeps one entry per CDR3 protein. Counted here are about 130,000 distinct CDR3 sequences, 24% occurring once; the ten biggest clones make up roughly a quarter. Overall study results and limits: Tissue and blood shared very few CDR3 sequences. Tissue-blood divergence was below expectation in non-neoplastic patients, above in gliomas.

Trimming shortened V by 0 bases and J by 5 bases, and 4 bases separated the two germline ends. The CDR3 runs 12 residues. Per the germline V gene, CDR1 is SGHAT and CDR2 is FQNNGV. This clonotype was picked up many times. The antigen remains unidentified. The chain uses TRBV11-2 and TRBJ2-5; no clear D gene. Specimen: glioma tissue, nonneoplastic brain tissue, or PBMCs (not recorded which). The TCR was taken from a human donor with low-grade glioma or glioblastoma, undergoing nonglioma brain surgery, or in good health (not recorded which). Here the CDR3 DNA reads TGTGCCAGCAGCTTAGAGCGCGAGACCCAGTACTTC. Translated, it gives CASSLERETQYF. Full variable domain (remainder filled in from reference TRBV11-2 and TRBJ2-5): EAGVAQSPRYKIIEKRQSVAFWCNPISGHATLYWYQQILGQGPKLLIQFQNNGVVDDSQLPKDRFSAERLKGVDSTLKIQPAKLEDSAVYLCASSLERETQYFGPGTRLLVL.